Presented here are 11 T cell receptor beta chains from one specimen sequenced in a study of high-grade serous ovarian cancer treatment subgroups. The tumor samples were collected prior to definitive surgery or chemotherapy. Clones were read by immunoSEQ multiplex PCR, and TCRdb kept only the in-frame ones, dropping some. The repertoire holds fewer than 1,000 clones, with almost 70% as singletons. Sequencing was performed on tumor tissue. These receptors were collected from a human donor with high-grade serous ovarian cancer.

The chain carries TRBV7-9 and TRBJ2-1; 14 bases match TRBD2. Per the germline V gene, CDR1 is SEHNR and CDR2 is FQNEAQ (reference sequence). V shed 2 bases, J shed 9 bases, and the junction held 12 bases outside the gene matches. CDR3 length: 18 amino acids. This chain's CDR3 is CASSLPSGLAGGGGEQFF. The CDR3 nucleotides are TGTGCCAGCAGCTTACCCTCCGGACTAGCGGGGGGCGGTGGTGAGCAGTTCTTC.

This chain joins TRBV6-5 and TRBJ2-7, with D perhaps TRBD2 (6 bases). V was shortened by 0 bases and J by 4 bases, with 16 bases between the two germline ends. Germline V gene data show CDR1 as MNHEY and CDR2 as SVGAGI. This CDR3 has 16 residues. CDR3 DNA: TGTGCCAGCAGTTACTCGCTAGGAGGGGAAGGGTACGAGCAGTACTTC. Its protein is CASSYSLGGEGYEQYF.

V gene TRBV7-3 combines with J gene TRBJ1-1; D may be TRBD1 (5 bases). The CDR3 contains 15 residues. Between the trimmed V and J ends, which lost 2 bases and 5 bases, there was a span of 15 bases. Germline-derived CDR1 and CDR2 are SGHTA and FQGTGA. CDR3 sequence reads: CASSLLGGAGTEAFF. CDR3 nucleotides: TGTGCCAGCAGCTTATTGGGAGGGGCGGGAACTGAAGCTTTCTTT.

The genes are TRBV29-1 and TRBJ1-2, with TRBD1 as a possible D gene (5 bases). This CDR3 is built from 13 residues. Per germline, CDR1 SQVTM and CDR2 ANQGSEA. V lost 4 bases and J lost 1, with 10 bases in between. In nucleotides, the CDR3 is TGCAGCGTTGGTACAGGACTTAACTATGGCTACACCTTC. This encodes CSVGTGLNYGYTF.

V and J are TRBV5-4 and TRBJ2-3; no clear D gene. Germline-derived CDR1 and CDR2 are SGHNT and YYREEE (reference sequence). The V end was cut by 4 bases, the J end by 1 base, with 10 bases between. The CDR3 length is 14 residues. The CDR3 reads CASSLFWGTDTQYF. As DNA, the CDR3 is TGTGCCAGCAGCCTCTTTTGGGGCACAGATACGCAGTATTTT.

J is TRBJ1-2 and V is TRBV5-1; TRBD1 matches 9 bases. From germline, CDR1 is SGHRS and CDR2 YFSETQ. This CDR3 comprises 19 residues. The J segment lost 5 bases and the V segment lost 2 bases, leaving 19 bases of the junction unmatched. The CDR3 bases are TGCGCCAGCAGCTTAGGCGGGACAGGGTTCCGTCTGGGGCCATATGGCTACACCTTC. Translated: CASSLGGTGFRLGPYGYTF.

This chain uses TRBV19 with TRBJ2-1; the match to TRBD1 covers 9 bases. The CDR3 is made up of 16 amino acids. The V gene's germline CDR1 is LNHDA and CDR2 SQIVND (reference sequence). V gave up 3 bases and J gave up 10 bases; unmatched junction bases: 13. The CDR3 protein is CASSISGQGGWGEQFF. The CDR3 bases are TGTGCCAGTAGTATCTCGGGACAGGGCGGATGGGGGGAGCAGTTCTTC.

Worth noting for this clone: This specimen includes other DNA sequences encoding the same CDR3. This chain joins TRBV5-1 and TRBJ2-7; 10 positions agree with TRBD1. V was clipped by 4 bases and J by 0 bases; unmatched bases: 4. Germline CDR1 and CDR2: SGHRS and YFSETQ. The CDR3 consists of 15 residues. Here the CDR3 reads CASSTGQGGSYEQYF. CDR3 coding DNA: TGCGCCAGCAGCACCGGACAGGGGGGCTCCTACGAGCAGTACTTC. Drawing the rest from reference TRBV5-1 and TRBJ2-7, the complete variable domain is KAGVTQTPRYLIKTRGQQVTLSCSPISGHRSVSWYQQTPGQGLQFLFEYFSETQRNKGNFPGRFSGRQFSNSRSEMNVSTLELGDSALYLCASSTGQGGSYEQYFGPGTRLTVT.

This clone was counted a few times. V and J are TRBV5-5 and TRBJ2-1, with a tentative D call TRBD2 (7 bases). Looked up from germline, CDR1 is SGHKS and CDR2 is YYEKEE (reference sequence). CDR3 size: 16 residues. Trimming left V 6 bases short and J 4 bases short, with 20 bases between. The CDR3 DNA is TGTGCCAGCACGGATAGGGAGGCGGGGGCATACAATGAGCAGTTCTTC. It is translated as CASTDREAGAYNEQFF.

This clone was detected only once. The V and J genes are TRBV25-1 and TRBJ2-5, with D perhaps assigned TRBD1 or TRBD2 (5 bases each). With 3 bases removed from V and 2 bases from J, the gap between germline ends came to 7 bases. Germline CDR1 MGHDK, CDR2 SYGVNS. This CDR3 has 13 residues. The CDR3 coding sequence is TGTGCCAGCAGTGATTGGGGGCAAGAGACCCAGTACTTC. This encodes CASSDWGQETQYF.

The CDR3, as DNA: TGTGCCAGCAGTTACGACCGGGGGAGTCTCTATGAGCAGTTCTTC. It translates to CASSYDRGSLYEQFF. The genes are TRBV6-6 and TRBJ2-1, with D perhaps matching TRBD2 (6 bases). V shed 2 bases and J shed 8 bases, with 16 bases lying between them. In germline, CDR1 is MNHNY, CDR2 SVGAGI (reference sequence). The CDR3 is 15 amino acids.